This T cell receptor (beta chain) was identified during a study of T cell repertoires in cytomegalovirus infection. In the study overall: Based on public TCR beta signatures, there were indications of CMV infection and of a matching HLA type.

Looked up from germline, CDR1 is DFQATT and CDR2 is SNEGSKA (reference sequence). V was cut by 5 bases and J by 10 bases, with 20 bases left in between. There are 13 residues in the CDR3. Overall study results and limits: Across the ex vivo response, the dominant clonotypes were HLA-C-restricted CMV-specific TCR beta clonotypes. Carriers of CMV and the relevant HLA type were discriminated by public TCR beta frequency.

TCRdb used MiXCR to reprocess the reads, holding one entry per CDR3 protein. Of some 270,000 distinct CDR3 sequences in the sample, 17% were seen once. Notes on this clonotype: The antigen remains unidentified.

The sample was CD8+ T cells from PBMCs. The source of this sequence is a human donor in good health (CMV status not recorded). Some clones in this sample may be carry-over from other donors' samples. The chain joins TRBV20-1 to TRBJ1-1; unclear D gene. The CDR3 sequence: CSADSQDSVRAFF. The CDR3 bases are TGCAGTGCTGATAGTCAGGATTCGGTTCGAGCTTTCTTT.